The rows below give T cell receptor beta chains drawn from one sample of a study of patients and donors after allogeneic stem cell transplantation. Via MiXCR, TCRdb re-called the RT-PCR reads, giving one row per CDR3 protein. Of 95,000 to 120,000 distinct CDR3 sequences in the sample, around 33% were seen once. The material sequenced was blood, either unsorted or a sorted T cell fraction (not recorded which). All receptors derive from a human donor who was either an allogeneic HSCT recipient or a stem cell or donor lymphocyte infusion donor (not recorded which). It is not recorded whose cells these are; they may come from a transplant donor. CDR3s include the opening cysteine and the closing phenylalanine or tryptophan. D genes are given only for firm matches. Rows may omit the clone size; those that give it use once, few, many or a size class.

TRBD1	TRBJ2-4	TRBV5-6	few	TGTGCCAGCAGCCGCCTTGACAGGGACCAAAACATTCAGTACTTC	CASSRLDRDQNIQYF
TRBD1	TRBJ1-2	TRBV6-2/TRBV6-3	NA	TGTGCCAGCAGGCCGACAGGGACTAACTATGGCTACACCTTC	CASRPTGTNYGYTF
NA	TRBJ2-3	TRBV28	NA	TGTGCCACCAATCGCGTACAGGCGGAGGATACGCAGTATTTT	CATNRVQAEDTQYF
NA	TRBJ1-4	TRBV6-6	few	TGTGCCAGCAGCCACGCGGGGGCGGGCGGTGAAAAACTGTTTTTT	CASSHAGAGGEKLFF
TRBD2	TRBJ2-1	TRBV6-5	few	TGTGCCAGCAGTTACTACACTAGCGCCTACAATGAGCAGTTCTTC	CASSYYTSAYNEQFF
NA	TRBJ2-1	TRBV7-8	NA	TGTGCCAGCAGCTTAATCCCCACCGGACTTCCCGGGAACGGTGAGCAGTTCTTC	CASSLIPTGLPGNGEQFF
TRBD1	TRBJ1-2	TRBV4-2	NA	TGTGCCAGCAGCCAGTTGGACAGGACGGGGGGCTACACCTTC	CASSQLDRTGGYTF
NA	TRBJ1-5	TRBV12-3/TRBV12-4	NA	TGTGCCAGCAGTTCCAGGATGAAGCCCCAGCATTTT	CASSSRMKPQHF
NA	TRBJ2-1	TRBV29-1	NA	TGCAGCGTTGAGCGCGGACTGAACAATGAGCAGTTCTTC	CSVERGLNNEQFF
NA	TRBJ2-1	TRBV19	NA	TGTGCCAGTAGTATGGCGGACCGCCCGTTAGTTGGGCAGTTCTTC	CASSMADRPLVGQFF
NA	TRBJ2-7	TRBV12-3/TRBV12-4	NA	TGTGCCAGCAGTTTCGGGGAGAGCTACGAGCAGTACTTC	CASSFGESYEQYF
TRBD1	TRBJ1-5	TRBV6-5	once	TGTGCCAGTCCCCTCTCTGGTGGCAGGGGGGTAGGTCAGCCCCAGCATTTT	CASPLSGGRGVGQPQHF
NA	TRBJ1-3	TRBV20-1	many	TGCAGTGCGAGTCCTTTATTCTCTGGAAACACCATATATTTT	CSASPLFSGNTIYF
TRBD2	TRBJ2-3	TRBV7-2	NA	TGTGCCAGCAGCCCTCGAGCGGGAGGTAGCACAGATACGCAGTATTTT	CASSPRAGGSTDTQYF
NA	TRBJ1-5	TRBV15	NA	TGTGCCACCAGCAGAGGCGGGTGGGGTGGCAATCAGCCCCAGCATTTT	CATSRGGWGGNQPQHF
NA	TRBJ2-7	TRBV13	NA	TGTGCCAGCAGCATAACAGGGACCTACGAGCAGTACTTC	CASSITGTYEQYF
NA	TRBJ2-7	TRBV18	NA	TGTGCCAGCTCACTAGGGGACGGCCCCTACGAGCAGTACTTC	CASSLGDGPYEQYF
NA	TRBJ2-1	TRBV4-3	NA	TGCGCCAGCAGCCAAGATTTTGCCAGGGACGATGAGCAGTTCTTC	CASSQDFARDDEQFF
NA	TRBJ1-5	TRBV2	NA	TGTGCCAGCAGTGAGGAGCAGGGTAGCAATCAGCCCCAGCATTTT	CASSEEQGSNQPQHF
NA	TRBJ2-2	TRBV9	NA	TGTGCCAGCAGCGTAGCAGAAGGGGCCACCGGGGAGCTGTTTTTT	CASSVAEGATGELFF
NA	TRBJ2-3	TRBV15	NA	TGTGCCACCAGCAGAGGGGACAAAAGCACAGATACGCAGTATTTT	CATSRGDKSTDTQYF
NA	TRBJ2-5	TRBV4-3	NA	TGCGCCAGCAGCCAAGCTAGGACGGCTCGGGAGACCCAGTACTTC	CASSQARTARETQYF
NA	TRBJ1-2	TRBV29-1	many	TGCAGCGTTGGCGCGGATGGCTACACCTTC	CSVGADGYTF
NA	TRBJ1-2	TRBV7-9	few	TGTGCCAGCAGCCCAGGACGGACGGGAGGCTACACCTTC	CASSPGRTGGYTF
NA	TRBJ2-1	TRBV7-2	NA	TGTGCCAGCAGCTTAGCGGGCGGGCTGAGCTCCTACAATGAGCAGTTCTTC	CASSLAGGLSSYNEQFF
NA	TRBJ1-5	TRBV29-1	NA	TGCAGCGTTGAAGATAGTCGGCATCAGCCCCAGCATTTT	CSVEDSRHQPQHF
NA	TRBJ1-6	TRBV6-5	few	TGTGCCAGCAGCCTTAACCGGGACACCTCACCCCTCCACTTT	CASSLNRDTSPLHF
TRBD2	TRBJ2-3	TRBV12-3/TRBV12-4	NA	TGTGCCAGCAGACCCCGAGCGGGAGGTTTCACAGATACGCAGTATTTT	CASRPRAGGFTDTQYF
NA	TRBJ1-3	TRBV7-2	NA	TGTGCCAGCAGCTTAACCCCCCGGCTTTGGCAAAACACCATATATTTT	CASSLTPRLWQNTIYF
TRBD1	TRBJ1-6	TRBV19	NA	TGTGCCAGTAGTATTGGACAGGGTACTTCACCCCTCCACTTT	CASSIGQGTSPLHF
TRBD1	TRBJ1-4	TRBV15	NA	TGTGCCACCAGCAGACAGGACAGGGTGGGAAAACTGTTTTTT	CATSRQDRVGKLFF
TRBD1	TRBJ2-6	TRBV7-2	NA	TGTGCCAGCAGCCCGACAGGGGAATACTCTGGGGCCAACGTCCTGACTTTC	CASSPTGEYSGANVLTF
NA	TRBJ2-1	TRBV4-3	few	TGCGCCAGCAGCCAAGATAGTAGAGGTGGGAATGAGCAGTTCTTC	CASSQDSRGGNEQFF
NA	TRBJ2-2	TRBV20-1	NA	TGCAGTGCTAGGGTACAGGGAGGGTGGAACACCGGGGAGCTGTTTTTT	CSARVQGGWNTGELFF
TRBD2	TRBJ2-1	TRBV4-3	NA	TGCGCCAGCAGCCAACCGGGACTAGCGGGAAATGAGCAGTTCTTC	CASSQPGLAGNEQFF
TRBD2	TRBJ2-7	TRBV6-5	NA	TGTGCCAGCGGTTTGTCCGGGACTAGACTTTTCTACGAGCAGTACTTC	CASGLSGTRLFYEQYF
NA	TRBJ1-2	TRBV29-1	few	TGCAGCGGCCAGTCGGGAGATGATGGCTACACCTTC	CSGQSGDDGYTF
NA	TRBJ1-2	TRBV24-1	few	TGTGCCACCAGTGATCCCGACATGAACGGCTACACCTTC	CATSDPDMNGYTF
NA	TRBJ2-2	TRBV28	NA	TGTGCCAGCAGTTTACCCCCGGCCCTATGGGGGAACACCGGGGAGCTGTTTTTT	CASSLPPALWGNTGELFF
NA	TRBJ1-4	TRBV11-3	many	TGTGCCAGCAGCCACCGGACAGATGAAAAACTGTTTTTT	CASSHRTDEKLFF
TRBD1	TRBJ1-2	TRBV3-1	few	TGTGCCAGCAGCCAAGGAGGGACAGAGAAACTCTATGGCTACACCTTC	CASSQGGTEKLYGYTF
NA	TRBJ1-3	TRBV7-2	NA	TGTGCCAGCAGCTTAGTTGCAGGGGAAGGAAACACCATATATTTT	CASSLVAGEGNTIYF
TRBD1	TRBJ1-6	TRBV6-5	NA	TGTGCCAGCAGGCGGGACAGGGGAGGCTCACCCCTCCACTTT	CASRRDRGGSPLHF
NA	TRBJ2-2	TRBV29-1	few	TGCAGCGTTTCTTGGGGGCCTAACACCGGGGAGCTGTTTTTT	CSVSWGPNTGELFF
NA	TRBJ1-5	TRBV20-1	few	TGCAGTGCTAGAGGGACGAATAGCAATCAGCCCCAGCATTTT	CSARGTNSNQPQHF
NA	TRBJ1-5	TRBV20-1	few	TGCAGTGCTGCCGACCACGGACGGAAAAATCAGCCCCAGCATTTT	CSAADHGRKNQPQHF
NA	TRBJ2-5	TRBV5-6	once	TGTGCCAGCAGCTGGGGGGCCTCGGGCCAAGAGACCCAGTACTTC	CASSWGASGQETQYF
NA	TRBJ1-5	TRBV12-3/TRBV12-4	NA	TGTGCCACCAGGGGCAGCAATCAGCCCCAGCATTTT	CATRGSNQPQHF
NA	TRBJ1-5	TRBV20-1	NA	TGCAGTGCTAGACCATTAGGGGCCAATCAGCCCCAGCATTTT	CSARPLGANQPQHF
NA	TRBJ1-2	TRBV28	NA	TGTGCCAGCACCCCCCGGACATCTGGCTACACCTTC	CASTPRTSGYTF
TRBD2	TRBJ2-7	TRBV28	NA	TGTGCCAGCAGTTTGGGGACAAGCGGGAGTTACGAGCAGTACTTC	CASSLGTSGSYEQYF
TRBD1	TRBJ1-6	TRBV7-9	NA	TGTGCCAGCAGCTTTGACAGGGGCCCACCCCTCCACTTT	CASSFDRGPPLHF
NA	TRBJ2-7	TRBV5-1	NA	TGCGCCAGCAGCTTGGCCGAATCGGGGTACGAGCAGTACTTC	CASSLAESGYEQYF
TRBD2	TRBJ2-7	TRBV20-1	NA	TGCAGTGCCCGCGGGATCCCCAGGGACTACTACTACTACGAGCAGTACTTC	CSARGIPRDYYYYEQYF
NA	TRBJ2-5	TRBV7-9	NA	TGTGCCAGCAGCGCGGGACATCGGGGCCAAGAGACCCAGTACTTC	CASSAGHRGQETQYF
NA	TRBJ2-5	TRBV5-1	NA	TGCGCCAGCAGCTTAGATGGGACGGAGACCCAGTACTTC	CASSLDGTETQYF